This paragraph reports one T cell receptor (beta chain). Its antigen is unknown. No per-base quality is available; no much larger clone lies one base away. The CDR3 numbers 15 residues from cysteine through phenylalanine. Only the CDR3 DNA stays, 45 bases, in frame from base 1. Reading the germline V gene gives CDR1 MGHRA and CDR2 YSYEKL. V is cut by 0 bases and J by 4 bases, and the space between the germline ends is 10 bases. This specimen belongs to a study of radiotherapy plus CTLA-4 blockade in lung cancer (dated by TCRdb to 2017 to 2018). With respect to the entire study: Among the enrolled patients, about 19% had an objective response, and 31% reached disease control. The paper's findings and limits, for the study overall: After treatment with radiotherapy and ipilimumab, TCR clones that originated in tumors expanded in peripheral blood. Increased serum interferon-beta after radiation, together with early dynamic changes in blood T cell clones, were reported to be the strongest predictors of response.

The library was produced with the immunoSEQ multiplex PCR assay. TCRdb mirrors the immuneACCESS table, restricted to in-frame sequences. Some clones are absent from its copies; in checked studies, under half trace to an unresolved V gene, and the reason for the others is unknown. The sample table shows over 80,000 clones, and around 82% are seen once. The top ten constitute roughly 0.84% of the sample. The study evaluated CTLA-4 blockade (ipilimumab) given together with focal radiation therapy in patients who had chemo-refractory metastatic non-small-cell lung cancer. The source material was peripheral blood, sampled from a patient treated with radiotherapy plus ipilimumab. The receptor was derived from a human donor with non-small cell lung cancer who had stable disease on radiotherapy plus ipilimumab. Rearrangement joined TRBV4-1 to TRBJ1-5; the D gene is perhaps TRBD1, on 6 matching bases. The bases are TGCGCCAGCAGCCAAGATGGGCAGGGGAATCAGCCCCAGCATTTT. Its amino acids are CASSQDGQGNQPQHF.